The TCR beta chain described here comes from a study of control samples from healthy donors and cancer patients. CDR1 is SGDLS, CDR2 YYNGEE, per germline. Trimming removed 0 bases at V and 12 bases at J, with 19 bases between. The CDR3 is 15 amino acids. Sequencing was performed with immunoSEQ multiplex PCR; in TCRdb, only in-frame clones are kept and a portion is missing. The data show roughly 120,000 clones, more than 85% seen once. The clonotype comes from a woman in her late teens or twenties in good health. The sequenced sample consisted of blood. This chain uses TRBV9 with TRBJ2-1; TRBD1 or TRBD2 may be the D gene (6 bases each). The CDR3 loop is CASSVGPGAPERQFF. In DNA, the CDR3 is TGTGCCAGCAGCGTAGGTCCGGGGGCCCCGGAGCGGCAGTTCTTC.